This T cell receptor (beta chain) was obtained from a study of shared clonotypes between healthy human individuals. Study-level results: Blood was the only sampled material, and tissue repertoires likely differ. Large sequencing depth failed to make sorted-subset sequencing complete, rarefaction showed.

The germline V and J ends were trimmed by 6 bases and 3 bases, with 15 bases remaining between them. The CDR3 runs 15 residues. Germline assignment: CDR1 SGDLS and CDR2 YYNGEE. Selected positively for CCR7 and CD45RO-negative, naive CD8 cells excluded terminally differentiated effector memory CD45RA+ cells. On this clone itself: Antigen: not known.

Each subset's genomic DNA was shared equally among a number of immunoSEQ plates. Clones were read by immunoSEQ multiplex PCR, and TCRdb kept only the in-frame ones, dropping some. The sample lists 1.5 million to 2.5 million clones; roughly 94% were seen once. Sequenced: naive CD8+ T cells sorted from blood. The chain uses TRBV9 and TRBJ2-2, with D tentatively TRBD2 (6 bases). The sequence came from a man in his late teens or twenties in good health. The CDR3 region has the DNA TGTGCCAGCAAGGAGGCGACTAGTTACACCGGGGAGCTGTTTTTT. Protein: CASKEATSYTGELFF.